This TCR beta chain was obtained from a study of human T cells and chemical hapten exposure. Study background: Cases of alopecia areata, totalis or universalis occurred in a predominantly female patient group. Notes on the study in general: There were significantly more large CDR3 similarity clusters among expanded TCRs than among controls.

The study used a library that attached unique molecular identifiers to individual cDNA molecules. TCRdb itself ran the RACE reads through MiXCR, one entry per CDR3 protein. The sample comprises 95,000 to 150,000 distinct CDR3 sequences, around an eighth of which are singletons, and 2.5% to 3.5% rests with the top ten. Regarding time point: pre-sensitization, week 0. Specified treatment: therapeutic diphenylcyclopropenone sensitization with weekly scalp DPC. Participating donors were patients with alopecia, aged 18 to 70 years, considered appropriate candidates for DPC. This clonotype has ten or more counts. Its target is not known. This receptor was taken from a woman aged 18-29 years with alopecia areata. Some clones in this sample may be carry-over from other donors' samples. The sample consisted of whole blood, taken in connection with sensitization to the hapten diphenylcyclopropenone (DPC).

CDR3 residues: CASSLGGRGQQYF. CDR3 nucleotide sequence: TGCGCCAGCAGCTTGGGGGGGCGCGGTCAGCAGTACTTC. V gene TRBV5-1 combines with J gene TRBJ2-7, with a possible D match to TRBD1 (6 bases). Trimming cost V 0 bases and J 8 bases, with 12 bases left between them. Germline values: CDR1 SGHRS, CDR2 YFSETQ. The CDR3 sequence is 13 residues long.